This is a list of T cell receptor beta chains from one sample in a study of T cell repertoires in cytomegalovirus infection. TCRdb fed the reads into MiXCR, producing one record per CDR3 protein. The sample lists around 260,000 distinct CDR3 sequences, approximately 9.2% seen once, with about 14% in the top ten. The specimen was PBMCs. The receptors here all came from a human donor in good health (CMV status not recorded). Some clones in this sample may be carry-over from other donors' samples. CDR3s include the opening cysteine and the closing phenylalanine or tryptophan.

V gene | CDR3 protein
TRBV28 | CASSLWQPSFTDTQYF
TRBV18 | CASSPSRAEETQYF
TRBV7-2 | CASSLGQAYF
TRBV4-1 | CASSQDSGYQPQHF
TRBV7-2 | CASSFLPGDEQFF
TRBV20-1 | CSARDYGGRRPQETQYF
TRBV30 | CAWSPDSGEGNYGYTF
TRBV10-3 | CATEGDRVSNEQFF
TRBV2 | CASRKIAGEIAEQFF
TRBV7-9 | CASSPAGIYGYTF
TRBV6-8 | CASSSLRQEQFF
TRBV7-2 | CASSPQRGVEKLFF
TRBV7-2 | CASSRQGFDEQYF
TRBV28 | CASKIGATRTEAFF
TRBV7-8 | CASSFRDGNTIYF
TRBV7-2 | CASSLLPGQANQPQHF
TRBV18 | CASSPLGGRGAKNIQYF
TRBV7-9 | CASSRDANYGYTF
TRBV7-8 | CASSPTEQYTGELFF
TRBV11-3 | CASSLGRGRNQPQHF
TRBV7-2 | CASSRGGSNQPQHF
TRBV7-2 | CASSPSRDYQETQYF
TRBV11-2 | CASRGGTENSQYF
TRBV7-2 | CASSPMGGTGTGGYTF
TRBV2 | CASSVNEQFF
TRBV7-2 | CASSPWGGGEYEQYF
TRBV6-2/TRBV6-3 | CASSQGQGAYEQYF
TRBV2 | CASRSQGAGEKLFF
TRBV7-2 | CASTLPGQGHNSPLHF
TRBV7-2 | CASSLEGQYEQYF
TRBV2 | CASSPISQGYNEQFF
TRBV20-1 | CSAADLYRETQYF
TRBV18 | CASSPTAGGGNQPQHF
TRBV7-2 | CASSVTGGKMLPYNEQFF
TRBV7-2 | CASRLGLTDTQYF
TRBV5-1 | CASSRATGEDTQYF
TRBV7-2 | CASSQRTGLMNTEAFF
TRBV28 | CARGTAFNQPQHF
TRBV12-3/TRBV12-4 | CASSSSYPFSDTQYF
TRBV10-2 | CASMARTLAFF
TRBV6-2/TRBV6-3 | CASRAVDKSYEQYF
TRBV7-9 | CASKRDSSYEQYF
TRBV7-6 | CASSPEFGEQFF
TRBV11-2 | CASSLTVGSAEAFF
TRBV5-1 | CASSSGTGGSGNTIYF
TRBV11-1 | CASSFYPGQTNYGYTF
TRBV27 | CASRSGTGGVYGYTF
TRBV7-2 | CASSLGTGGGYGYTF
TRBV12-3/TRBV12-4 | CASSGGWGGRNEQFF
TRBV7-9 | CASSFGAENTEAFF
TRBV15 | CATSRAGTGGLNEQYF
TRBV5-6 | CASSLIHRDDEQYF
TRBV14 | CASSQIRMQYF
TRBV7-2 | CASSYGGAGTDTQYF
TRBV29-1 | CSVGDTANSEAFF
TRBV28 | CASSFGGPASGYTF
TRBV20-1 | CSARRGHNNEQFF
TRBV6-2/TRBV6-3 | CASSSRWATEAFF
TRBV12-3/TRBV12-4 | CASRLAGGTYEQYF
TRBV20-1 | CSAEGGANTEAFF